The 9 T cell receptor beta chains listed next were all sequenced from one sample in a study of blood T cell repertoires in COVID-19. Clones were read by immunoSEQ multiplex PCR, and TCRdb kept only the in-frame ones, dropping some. Here the sample spans about 87,000 clones, approximately 82% being singletons. Sequencing used peripheral blood. The receptors stem from a woman in her 70s with acute or convalescent COVID-19.

The chain has TRBV29-1 and TRBJ2-5; the match to TRBD2 covers 8 bases. Germline CDR1 is SQVTM and CDR2 is ANQGSEA. This CDR3 has 15 residues. J lost 1 base, V lost 7 bases, and 11 bases had no gene match. The CDR3, as DNA: TGCAGCGCGCTAAAGACTAGCGCCGCCCAAGAGACCCAGTACTTC. This translates into CSALKTSAAQETQYF.

This clone is a singleton in its sample. The rearrangement uses TRBV30 and TRBJ1-2; TRBD1 aligns across 7 bases. Unmatched junction bases numbered 8, after V lost 0 bases and J lost 7 bases. Per the germline V gene, CDR1 is GTSNPN and CDR2 is SVGIG (reference sequence). The CDR3 spans 14 residues. In DNA form, the CDR3 reads TGTGCCTGGAGTGTAGGGGGCGTAGTCCCTGGCTACACCTTC. It encodes CAWSVGGVVPGYTF.

The chain is built from TRBV10-3 and TRBJ2-1; 11 positions match TRBD2. J gave up 4 bases and V 3 bases, and 2 bases lay outside the gene matches. This CDR3 spans 15 amino acids. From germline, CDR1 is ENHRY and CDR2 SYGVKD. As DNA, the CDR3 is TGTGCCATCAGTGAATCTAGCGGGGGGTACAATGAGCAGTTCTTC. Translation: CAISESSGGYNEQFF.

The CDR3 protein is CASSSTQVTYEQYF. The CDR3 bases are TGCGCCAGCAGCTCGACTCAAGTCACCTACGAGCAGTACTTC. This chain joins TRBV5-1 and TRBJ2-7; no clear D gene. The CDR3 covers 14 residues. Germline CDR1 reads SGHRS; CDR2 reads YFSETQ. V dropped 3 bases and J dropped 2 bases, with 12 bases sitting between them.

V gene TRBV10-1 combines with J gene TRBJ1-4, with unresolved D. The V gene lost 9 bases and the J gene lost 8 bases, with 19 bases spanning the gap. This CDR3 has 14 residues. CDR1 is WNHNN and CDR2 is SYGVQD in the germline V gene (reference sequence). CDR3 in amino acids: CASSSGQSEEKLFF. CDR3 nucleotides: TGCGCCAGTTCCTCAGGTCAATCGGAAGAAAAACTGTTTTTT.

The V and J genes are TRBV10-1 and TRBJ1-1; 7 nucleotides align to TRBD1. From germline, CDR1 is WNHNN and CDR2 SYGVQD (reference sequence). The CDR3 is 13 amino acids. Losses at the gene ends were 10 bases for V and 2 bases for J; bases not matched to a gene: 7. As DNA, the CDR3 is TGCGCCACCAAACAGGGGATAAACACTGAAGCTTTCTTT. This gives the protein CATKQGINTEAFF.

The chain has TRBV23-1 and TRBJ2-2; tentatively, D is TRBD2 (7 bases). TRBV23-1 is flagged as an ORF with uncertain function. CDR3 length equals 14 residues. The CDR3 sequence: CAKIPKGGLGELFF. The CDR3 nucleotides are TGCGCTAAGATCCCAAAGGGGGGGCTCGGGGAGCTGTTTTTT.

The rearrangement joins TRBV11-2 to TRBJ1-3, with D possibly being TRBD1 (5 bases). Germline lookup yields CDR1 SGHAT and CDR2 FQNNGV. V was clipped by 4 bases and J by 2 bases, with 15 bases between them. The CDR3 spans 16 residues. In DNA, the CDR3 is TGTGCCAGCAGCTCTTACAGCAGGGAGGCTGGAAACACCATATATTTT. This encodes CASSSYSREAGNTIYF.

The chain combines TRBV6-6 with TRBJ2-2; TRBD2 might be the D (5 bases). Germline CDR1 reads MNHNY; CDR2 reads SVGAGI (reference sequence). Trimming took 3 bases from V and 0 from J, leaving 11 bases between them. The CDR3 consists of 16 residues. CDR3 DNA: TGTGCCAGCAGTTATCGGGAAGGGACGAACACCGGGGAGCTGTTTTTT. Its translation is CASSYREGTNTGELFF.